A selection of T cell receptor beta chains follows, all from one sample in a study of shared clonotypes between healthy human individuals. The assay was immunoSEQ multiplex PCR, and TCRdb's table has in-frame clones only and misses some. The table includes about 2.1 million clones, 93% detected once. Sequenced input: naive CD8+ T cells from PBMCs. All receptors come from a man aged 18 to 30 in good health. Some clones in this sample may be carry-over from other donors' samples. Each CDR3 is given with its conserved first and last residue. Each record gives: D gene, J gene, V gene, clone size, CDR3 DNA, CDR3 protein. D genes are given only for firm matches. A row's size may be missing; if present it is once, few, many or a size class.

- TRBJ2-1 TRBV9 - TGTGCCAGCAGCCCGACAGCGCCCAAAAACAATGAGCAGTTCTTC CASSPTAPKNNEQFF
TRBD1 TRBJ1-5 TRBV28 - TGTGCCAGCAGCCCAGAAGGGGGCGGTAATCAGCCCCAGCATTTT CASSPEGGGNQPQHF
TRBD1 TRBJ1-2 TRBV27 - TGTGCCAGCAGTTTAAGCCCCAGGGGGGTGGATGGCTACACCTTC CASSLSPRGVDGYTF
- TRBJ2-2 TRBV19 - TGTGCCAGTAGGACCCGGGGGAAACCCGGGGAGCTGTTTTTT CASRTRGKPGELFF
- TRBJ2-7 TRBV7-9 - TGTGCCAGCAGCGAGGGTACGTACGAGCAGTACTTC CASSEGTYEQYF
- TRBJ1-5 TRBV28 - TGTGCCAGCAGGAGGGGGGTGGGCAATCAGCCCCAGCATTTT CASRRGVGNQPQHF
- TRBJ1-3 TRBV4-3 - TGCGCCAGCAGCCAAGGGGTGTGGGGGAGCTCTGGAAACACCATATATTTT CASSQGVWGSSGNTIYF
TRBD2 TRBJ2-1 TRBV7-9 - TGTGCCAGCAGCTTTGGGGGACTAGCGGGTAGGCAGTTCTTC CASSFGGLAGRQFF
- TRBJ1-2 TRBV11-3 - TGTGCCAGCAGCTTTTATGGAGGGAAAGGCTACACCTTC CASSFYGGKGYTF
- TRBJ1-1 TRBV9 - TGTGCCAGCAGTGAGTGGAACACTGAAGGTTTTGAAGCTTTCTTT CASSEWNTEGFEAFF
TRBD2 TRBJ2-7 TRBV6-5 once TGTGCCAGCAGTAAGACTAGCGGGAGGGCCTACGAGCAGTACTTC CASSKTSGRAYEQYF
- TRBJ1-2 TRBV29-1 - TGCAGCGTTGTGGGTATCTCCGACTATGGCTACACCTTC CSVVGISDYGYTF
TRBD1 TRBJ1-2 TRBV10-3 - TGTGCCATTCGGGAAAGCAGGGGGCAGGGCTATGGCTACACCTTC CAIRESRGQGYGYTF
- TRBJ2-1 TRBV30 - TGTGCCTGGAGTGCCACCGGGATTGAGCAGTTCTTC CAWSATGIEQFF
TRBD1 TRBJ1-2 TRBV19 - TGTGCCAGTAGTATAGATTGGGGGACAGGGACGGACTATGGCTACACCTTC CASSIDWGTGTDYGYTF
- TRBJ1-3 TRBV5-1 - TGCGCCAGCAGCCAAGACCTAAGCTCTGGAAACACCATATATTTT CASSQDLSSGNTIYF
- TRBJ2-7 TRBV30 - TGTGCCTGGAGTGGGGGTTCCCCCTACGAGCAGTACTTC CAWSGGSPYEQYF
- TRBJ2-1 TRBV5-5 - TGTGCCAGCAGGTACTATACTGGGTACAATGAGCAGTTCTTC CASRYYTGYNEQFF
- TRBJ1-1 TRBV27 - TGTGCCAGCAGACCCGACGCACGGCTTGAAGCTTTCTTT CASRPDARLEAFF
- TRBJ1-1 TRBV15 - TGTGCCACCAGGGTGGGCCAACAGAACACTGAAGCTTTCTTT CATRVGQQNTEAFF
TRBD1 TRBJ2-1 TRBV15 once TGTGCCACCAGCAGAGCCTCCGGGACAGGTGGGTGGGAGCAGTTCTTC CATSRASGTGGWEQFF
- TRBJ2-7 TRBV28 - TGTGCCAGCAGTTTTGCGGTAACGGGGGCCTACGAGCAGTACTTC CASSFAVTGAYEQYF
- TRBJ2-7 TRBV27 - TGTGCCAGCAGTTCCTATTCCGAGCCATACGAGCAGTACTTC CASSSYSEPYEQYF
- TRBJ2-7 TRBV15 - TGTGCCACCAGCACCGAGTCGGGCGCTAGCTTCGAGCAGTACTTC CATSTESGASFEQYF
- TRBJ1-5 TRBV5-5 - TGTGCCAGCAGTTGGGAGCTCGACCATCTTACCCATAGCAATCAGCCCCAGCATTTT CASSWELDHLTHSNQPQHF
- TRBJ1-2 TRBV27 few TGTGCCAGCAGTACTAGAGGTTCTCTTTTCGACTACACCTTC CASSTRGSLFDYTF
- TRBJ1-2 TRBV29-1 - TGCAGCGCCGTCCCACCCACCCCTGGCTACACCTTC CSAVPPTPGYTF
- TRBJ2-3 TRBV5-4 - TGTGCCAGCAGCGGAGACACTTCTAGCACAGATACGCAGTATTTT CASSGDTSSTDTQYF
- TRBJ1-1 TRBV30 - TGTGCCTGGAGTGTCGGTTCCGCTGAAGCTTTCTTT CAWSVGSAEAFF
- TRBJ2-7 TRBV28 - TGTGCCAGCAGTTTAATCCGGAAAAGCTCCTACGAGCAGTACTTC CASSLIRKSSYEQYF
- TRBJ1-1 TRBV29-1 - TGCAGCGTTGAAGGTGTCCAGGCTGAAGCTTTCTTT CSVEGVQAEAFF
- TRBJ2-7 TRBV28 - TGTGCCAGCAGTTTATTCGGGGAAATCTACGTCGAGCAGTACTTC CASSLFGEIYVEQYF
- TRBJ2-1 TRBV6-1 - TGTGCCAGCAGTGAATACCCACTCGGAGCGGAATACTACAATGAGCAGTTCTTC CASSEYPLGAEYYNEQFF